The following is a T cell receptor beta chain sequence with its context. Other nucleotide sequences in the sample specify the same CDR3. The record originates from a study of lymphopenia after photon versus proton radiotherapy. The data were produced by immunoSEQ multiplex PCR, yet TCRdb's version contains in-frame clones alone and is incomplete. The sample records about 26,000 clones, more than 90% being singletons. V lost 5 bases and J lost 8; bases outside the gene matches: 13. The CDR3 is 16 residues long. From germline, CDR1 is SEHNR and CDR2 FQNEAQ (reference sequence). The sequence derives from a woman in her 50s with cholangiocarcinoma. Material: peripheral blood, obtained from a patient treated with photon-based radiotherapy. The J gene is TRBJ1-4, the V gene TRBV7-9; 8 bases line up with TRBD1. The chain's CDR3 is CASSPHSQGAGEKLFF. The CDR3 nucleotides are TGTGCCAGCAGCCCCCATTCGCAGGGGGCGGGAGAAAAACTGTTTTTT.